These 9 T cell receptor beta chains came from one sample sequenced in a study of T-cell memory formation after mild COVID-19. A single record per CDR3 protein comes from TCRdb applying MiXCR to the 5' RACE reads. The data contain around 400,000 distinct CDR3 sequences, approximately 25% of them singletons. Sequences were obtained from PBMCs or a T cell subset sorted from them (not recorded which). The receptors were sampled from an adult woman who had mild COVID-19 (a few samples of this study predate the infection). Cell type and time point are not known.

The gene calls are TRBV5-1 and TRBJ2-1; D unresolved. CDR1 and CDR2 (germline): SGHRS, YFSETQ. Trimming removed 0 bases from V and 6 bases from J, with 16 bases in between. This CDR3 has 16 amino acids. The CDR3 sequence: CASSLEKGIRANEQFF. Here the CDR3 DNA reads TGCGCCAGCAGCTTGGAGAAGGGTATTAGGGCCAATGAGCAGTTCTTC.

The chain uses TRBV2 and TRBJ1-6, with D unresolved. The CDR3 runs to 14 residues. V was clipped by 7 bases and J by 9 bases, with 16 bases between them. CDR1 is SNHLY, CDR2 FYNNEI, per germline. The CDR3 coding sequence is TGTGCCAGCACCACCAACGGAGGGAGTTCACCCCTCCACTTT. Protein: CASTTNGGSSPLHF.

This clonotype was seen a handful of times. The V and J genes are TRBV2 and TRBJ2-1; no reliable D call. CDR3 length equals 16 residues. Trimming cost V 3 bases and J 0 bases, with 12 bases left between them. Germline V gene data show CDR1 as SNHLY and CDR2 as FYNNEI. The DNA of the CDR3 is TGTGCCAGCAGTGATCGTTTCGCTAGCTCCTACAATGAGCAGTTCTTC. This codes for CASSDRFASSYNEQFF.

This clonotype was picked up many times. The chain has TRBV11-2 and TRBJ2-7; TRBD2 aligns across 11 bases. Germline V gives CDR1 SGHAT, CDR2 FQNNGV. This CDR3 has 15 amino acids. Trimming removed 1 base from V and 3 bases from J; junction bases left unmatched: 2. The CDR3 region has the DNA TGTGCCAGCAGCTTAGTTCTAGCGGGAGGCTACGAGCAGTACTTC. Its translation: CASSLVLAGGYEQYF.

This clonotype was counted between two and nine times. The V and J genes are TRBV6-5 and TRBJ1-4, with no clear D. Between the trimmed V and J ends, which lost 6 bases and 0 bases, there was a span of 11 bases. CDR1 and CDR2 from the germline V gene are MNHEY and SVGAGI. CDR3 length: 15 residues. CDR3 sequence: CASRDTSATNEKLFF. CDR3 nucleotide sequence: TGTGCCAGCAGGGATACGTCAGCAACTAATGAAAAACTGTTTTTT.

This clonotype appeared a few times. J is TRBJ1-2 and V is TRBV5-1; no clear D gene. This CDR3 spans 13 amino acids. V was cut by 2 bases and J by 9 bases, with 14 bases left in between. CDR1 is SGHRS and CDR2 is YFSETQ in the germline V gene. The CDR3 loop reads CASSFGRGGRYTF. Written as DNA, the CDR3 is TGCGCCAGCAGCTTTGGACGGGGTGGGCGCTACACCTTC.

V is TRBV6-2 or TRBV6-3 and J is TRBJ1-4; D might be TRBD1 (5 bases). The V gene lost 6 bases and the J gene lost 8 bases, with 16 bases spanning the gap. CDR1 MNHEY and CDR2 SVGEGT come from the germline V gene. CDR3 length equals 14 residues. The CDR3 sequence: CASSPTVNYEKLFF. The CDR3 DNA reads TGTGCCAGCAGCCCGACAGTGAATTACGAAAAACTGTTTTTT.

This clonotype came up a few times. The J gene is TRBJ2-3, the V gene TRBV12-5; TRBD1 aligns across 8 bases. Germline values: CDR1 LGHNT, CDR2 FRNRAP. Trimming took 6 bases from V and 3 from J; bases not matched to a gene: 8. The CDR3 is 15 amino acids. CDR3: CASGPDRGQTDTQYF. The CDR3, as DNA: TGTGCTAGTGGGCCCGACAGGGGTCAAACAGATACGCAGTATTTT.

The CDR3 sequence is CSARVGTSGRGAYNEQFF. CDR3 nucleotide sequence: TGCAGTGCTAGAGTTGGGACTAGCGGGAGAGGGGCCTACAATGAGCAGTTCTTC. The gene calls are TRBV20-1 and TRBJ2-1, with TRBD2 matching over 14 bases. With 1 base clipped from V and 2 bases from J, the junction kept 7 bases outside the gene matches. The germline gives CDR1 DFQATT, CDR2 SNEGSKA (reference sequence). The CDR3 is made up of 18 amino acids.